The 27 T cell receptor beta chains in this list originate from one sample, sequenced in a study of tumor-infiltrating lymphocytes in glioblastoma multiforme. TCR beta libraries were built from RNA through three nested multiplex PCR rounds using modified ARM-PCR. TCRdb re-called the multiplex PCR reads with MiXCR, one entry per CDR3 protein. Of about 15,000 distinct CDR3 sequences listed, 70% to 75% are singletons. The source material was brain tumor tissue. The receptors were sampled from a male donor with glioblastoma.

At least ten counts were recorded for this clonotype. J is TRBJ1-4 and V is TRBV5-1, with 11 bases lining up with TRBD1. V lost 0 bases to trimming and J lost 7 bases; unmatched junction nucleotides: 2. CDR3 length: 15 amino acids. CDR1 is SGHRS, CDR2 YFSETQ, per germline. In DNA form, the CDR3 reads TGCGCCAGCAGCTTGGATGGGACAGGGGGTGAAAAACTGTTTTTT. The encoded protein is CASSLDGTGGEKLFF.

The table lists this clonotype with many counts. J is TRBJ2-5 and V is TRBV7-3; D is undetermined. Germline V CDR1 and CDR2: SGHTA, FQGTGA. V lost 1 base and J lost 5, with 8 bases in between. This CDR3 is built from 13 residues. CDR3 protein: CASSLMGSETQYF. CDR3 nucleotides: TGTGCCAGCAGCTTAATGGGTAGTGAGACCCAGTACTTC.

Comments on this clonotype: The junction differs from germline at one of its ends, possibly a read error. The chain combines TRBV20-1 with TRBJ2-7; unclear D gene. This CDR3 contains 15 residues. CDR1 and CDR2 from the germline V gene are DFQATT and SNEGSKA (reference sequence). The CDR3 DNA reads TGCAGTGCTAGCACATTCGGTAGTACAGCCGTCGAGCTGTACTTC. Translating it yields CSASTFGSTAVELYF.

As concerns this clonotype: Relative to the germline gene, one junction end is altered; a read error may explain this. V usage is TRBV12-3 or TRBV12-4 and J usage is TRBJ2-2; 7 nucleotides line up with TRBD2. The CDR3 has 14 residues. The CDR3 loop is CASRAGVETGEPFF. DNA for the CDR3: TGTGCCAGCAGGGCGGGAGTAGAAACCGGGGAGCCGTTTTTT.

Turning to this clonotype: The junction shows a germline mismatch at one end, possibly a read error. The rearrangement joins TRBV7-9 to TRBJ2-1; no clear D gene. In germline, CDR1 is SEHNR, CDR2 FQNEAQ (reference sequence). This CDR3 is built from 13 residues. This CDR3 reads CASSLRAANEQLF. CDR3 in DNA: TGTGCCAGCAGCTTAAGAGCTGCAAATGAGCAGTTATTC.

There are many counts of this clonotype. The V call is TRBV11-2, the J call TRBJ2-2, with D maybe TRBD2 (5 bases). The CDR3 is 13 amino acids. Trimming removed 3 bases at V and 6 bases at J, with 8 bases between. Germline CDR1 and CDR2: SGHAT and FQNNGV. The CDR3 loop is CASSFAGSGELFF. Here the CDR3 DNA reads TGTGCCAGCAGCTTTGCGGGCTCCGGGGAGCTGTTTTTT.

To note about this clonotype: At one end, the junction sequence differs from germline, possibly due to a read error. The chain links TRBV25-1 to TRBJ2-5, with a weak D call TRBD1 (7 bases). Germline lookup yields CDR1 MGHDK and CDR2 SYGVNS. This CDR3 comprises 15 residues. DNA of the CDR3: TGTGCCAGCAGTGAAGAGGGGGCCCTCCGGGAGACCCAATACTTC. Protein: CASSEEGALRETQYF.

Worth noting for this clonotype: The germline gene is not matched at one end of the junction; a read error may be the cause. The V gene is TRBV29-1, the J gene TRBJ1-1; no clear D. This CDR3 has 13 amino acids. In germline, CDR1 is SQVTM, CDR2 ANQGSEA. In nucleotides, the CDR3 is TGTAGCGTTGATAGTCCAGAGAACACTAAAGCTTTCTTT. Translated: CSVDSPENTKAFF.

On this clonotype itself: The germline gene is not matched at one end of the junction; a read error may be the cause. The rearrangement links TRBV20-1 to TRBJ2-3; 15 nucleotides align to TRBD2. Germline V gene lookup returns CDR1 DFQATT and CDR2 SNEGSKA (reference sequence). The CDR3 loop spans 20 amino acids. Here the CDR3 reads CSASRSGLAGGPSSTDPRYF. As DNA, the CDR3 is TGCAGCGCTAGTCGCTCCGGACTAGCGGGAGGGCCGAGTAGCACAGATCCGCGGTATTTT.

Note on this clonotype: This is likely a read error, given that the CDR3 carries no conserved phenylalanine or tryptophan at its end. V usage is TRBV5-6 and J usage is TRBJ2-3, with D perhaps TRBD2 (5 bases). This CDR3 region has 16 residues. Germline-derived CDR1 and CDR2 are SGHDT and YYEEEE. V gave up 1 base and J gave up 4 bases, with 16 bases separating them. The chain's CDR3 is CASSLYGESDADTQYS. CDR3 DNA: TGTGCCAGCAGCTTGTATGGGGAGTCTGACGCAGATACGCAGTATTCT.

This clonotype is medium-sized by share. The chain is built from TRBV4-1 and TRBJ1-2; D is ambiguous. Between the trimmed V and J ends, which lost 0 bases and 0 bases, there was a span of 11 bases. Germline V gene data show CDR1 as MGHRA and CDR2 as YSYEKL. The CDR3 extends over 16 amino acids. The CDR3 here is CASSQDRYRSNYGYTF. In DNA, the CDR3 is TGCGCCAGCAGCCAAGATAGGTACAGATCTAACTATGGCTACACCTTC.

This CDR3 reads CASDGGDHEQYF. The DNA of the CDR3 is TGTGCCAGTGATGGAGGGGACCACGAGCAGTACTTC. V usage is TRBV6-1 and J usage is TRBJ2-7; a possible D gene is TRBD2 (6 bases). Trimming shortened V by 9 bases and J by 5 bases, and 14 bases separated the two germline ends. The germline V gene has CDR1 MNHNS and CDR2 SASEGT. The CDR3 totals 12 residues.

V and J are TRBV11-2 and TRBJ2-7, with D unresolved. V lost 5 bases and J lost 1, with 12 bases in between. The germline V gene has CDR1 SGHAT and CDR2 FQNNGV. The CDR3 extends over 14 amino acids. The CDR3 DNA reads TGTGCCAGCAGCCTAACGAGCCAGTCCTACGAGCAGTACTTC. Translated: CASSLTSQSYEQYF. The whole variable domain, remainder taken from reference TRBV11-2 and TRBJ2-7, is EAGVAQSPRYKIIEKRQSVAFWCNPISGHATLYWYQQILGQGPKLLIQFQNNGVVDDSQLPKDRFSAERLKGVDSTLKIQPAKLEDSAVYLCASSLTSQSYEQYFGPGTRLTVT.

To note about this clonotype: A much bigger clone sits one base away, suggesting this may be a read error. The genes are TRBV6-5 and TRBJ2-4; 7 bases are shared with TRBD1. CDR3 length equals 12 residues. The V gene's germline CDR1 is MNHEY and CDR2 SVGAGI. The CDR3: CASGTDKNTQYF. The CDR3 nucleotides read TGTGCCAGCGGGACAGACAAAAACACTCAGTACTTC.

This chain links TRBV20-1 with TRBJ2-7; D may correspond to TRBD1 or TRBD2 (5 bases each). The length of the CDR3 is 13 residues. V dropped 5 bases and J dropped 0 bases, with 11 bases sitting between them. From germline, CDR1 is DFQATT and CDR2 SNEGSKA (reference sequence). The DNA of the CDR3 is TGCAGTGCTTCCGGGACCGTCTCCTACGAGCAGTACTTC. Its translation: CSASGTVSYEQYF.

As to this clonotype: One end of the junction varies from germline; a read error may be responsible. The chain links TRBV6-1 to TRBJ2-3; 13 positions match TRBD2. Germline CDR1 MNHNS, CDR2 SASEGT. This CDR3 comprises 15 residues. The CDR3 is CASSRTSGGTDMQYF. CDR3 nucleotide sequence: TGTGCCAGCAGCAGGACTAGCGGGGGAACAGATATGCAGTATTTT.

This clonotype was counted a single time. The junction differs from germline at one of its ends, possibly a read error. The chain joins TRBV20-1 to TRBJ2-7; 9 positions match TRBD1. CDR1 is DFQATT and CDR2 is SNEGSKA in the germline V gene (reference sequence). CDR3 length equals 13 residues. Here the CDR3 reads CSAARTGVYEQYF. The CDR3 DNA follows: TGCAGTGCCGCACGGACAGGGGTCTACGAGCAATACTTC.

By share of the sample, this clonotype is large. This sequence joins TRBV11-2 and TRBJ2-5, with 11 bases identical to TRBD1. V dropped 4 bases and J dropped 4; count of bases not matched to a gene: 2. This CDR3 is 14 amino acids long. The germline CDR1 and CDR2 sequences are SGHAT and FQNNGV. This CDR3 reads CASSSGTGGETQYF. The CDR3 region has the DNA TGTGCCAGCAGCTCCGGGACAGGGGGAGAGACCCAGTACTTC.

The CDR3 loop is CSARDYRVAGGLETQYF. The CDR3 DNA reads TGCAGTGCTAGAGATTACCGGGTAGCGGGGGGGTTGGAGACCCAGTACTTC. This sequence joins TRBV20-1 and TRBJ2-5; 11 nucleotides line up with TRBD2. With 0 bases clipped from V and 5 bases from J, the junction kept 11 bases outside the gene matches. Germline V gives CDR1 DFQATT, CDR2 SNEGSKA (reference sequence). This CDR3 has 17 residues.

This chain joins TRBV29-1 and TRBJ2-1, with TRBD1 matching over 7 bases. With V trimmed by 1 base and J by 0 bases, 6 bases remained unmatched. The CDR3 totals 16 residues. Germline V gene data show CDR1 as SQVTM and CDR2 as ANQGSEA. CDR3 DNA sequence: TGCAGCGTTGAAGCTCCGGACAGGAGCTCCTACAATGAGCAGTTCTTC. Protein: CSVEAPDRSSYNEQFF.

V gene TRBV11-2 combines with J gene TRBJ2-1; D is ambiguous. V shed 0 bases and J shed 9 bases, with 9 bases lying between them. Per the germline V gene, CDR1 is SGHAT and CDR2 is FQNNGV. There are 13 residues in the CDR3. The CDR3 coding sequence is TGTGCCAGCAGCTTAGAACACCGCGGTGAGCAGTTCTTC. Its translation: CASSLEHRGEQFF.

This clonotype has more than one count but fewer than ten. The chain carries TRBV11-3 and TRBJ2-3; D may match TRBD1 or TRBD2 (5 bases each). The CDR3 consists of 14 residues. V lost 7 bases, J lost 2 bases, and 13 bases lay in between. Germline loops: CDR1 SGHNT, CDR2 YENEEA. In DNA form, the CDR3 reads TGTGCCAGCACTACTAGGGGTAACACAGATACGCAGTATTTT. This gives the protein CASTTRGNTDTQYF.

V usage is TRBV29-1 and J usage is TRBJ1-3; D call uncertain. The CDR3 spans 13 residues. Trimming removed 3 bases at V and 3 bases at J, with 9 bases between. CDR1 SQVTM and CDR2 ANQGSEA come from the germline V gene. The CDR3, as DNA: TGCAGCGTTGAGCCTGCAGGTGGAAACACCATATATTTT. This codes for CSVEPAGGNTIYF.

CDR3 DNA sequence: TGTGCCAGCAACTATTTAGGAGGAGATGAAAAACTGTTTTTT. Translated: CASNYLGGDEKLFF. The J gene is TRBJ1-4, the V gene TRBV11-2, with no clear D. Trimming took off 7 bases at V and 6 bases at J, with 15 bases between the two ends. The CDR3 extends over 14 amino acids. Germline CDR1 and CDR2: SGHAT and FQNNGV. Combining the CDR3 with reference TRBV11-2 and TRBJ1-4 gives the whole variable domain EAGVAQSPRYKIIEKRQSVAFWCNPISGHATLYWYQQILGQGPKLLIQFQNNGVVDDSQLPKDRFSAERLKGVDSTLKIQPAKLEDSAVYLCASNYLGGDEKLFFGSGTQLSVL.

The chain employs TRBV11-2 and TRBJ2-7; TRBD2 is a possible D gene (6 bases). CDR3 size: 13 residues. Trimming took 11 bases from V and 9 from J, leaving 23 bases between them. Germline V gene sequence: CDR1 SGHAT, CDR2 FQNNGV. CDR3 region: CASAGSPVLMQYF. Here the CDR3 DNA reads TGTGCCTCCGCGGGATCCCCCGTGCTGATGCAGTACTTC.

There are a few counts of this clonotype. This rearrangement joins TRBV20-1 to TRBJ2-5; TRBD1 aligns across 7 bases. The CDR3 runs to 13 residues. Trimming cost V 3 bases and J 5 bases; bases outside gene matches: 6. The germline gives CDR1 DFQATT, CDR2 SNEGSKA (reference sequence). The chain's CDR3 is CSARVNRGETQYF. CDR3 sequence (DNA): TGCAGTGCTAGGGTAAACAGGGGCGAGACCCAGTACTTC.

This clonotype was found once. One end of the junction is discordant with germline, which a read error may explain. The chain joins TRBV6-5 to TRBJ1-2; 7 nucleotides align to TRBD1. From germline, CDR1 is MNHEY and CDR2 SVGAGI. The CDR3 covers 17 residues. The CDR3, as DNA: TGTGCAAGCAGTTACTTCGCCGTACAGGGGAACCAATATTGCTACACCTTC. It codes for CASSYFAVQGNQYCYTF.